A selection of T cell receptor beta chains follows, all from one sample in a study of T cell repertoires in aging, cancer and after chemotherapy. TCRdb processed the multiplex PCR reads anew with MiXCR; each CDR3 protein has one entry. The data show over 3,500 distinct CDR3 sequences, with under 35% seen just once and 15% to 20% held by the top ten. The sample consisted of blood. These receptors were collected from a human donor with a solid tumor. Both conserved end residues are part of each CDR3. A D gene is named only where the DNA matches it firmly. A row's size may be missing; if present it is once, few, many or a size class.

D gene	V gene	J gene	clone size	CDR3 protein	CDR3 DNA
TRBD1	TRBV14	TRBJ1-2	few	CASSDGTGAVGYTF	TGTGCCAGCAGCGACGGAACAGGGGCGGTTGGCTACACCTTC
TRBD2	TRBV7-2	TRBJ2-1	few	CASLPSGGYNEQFF	TGTGCCAGCTTACCTAGCGGGGGCTACAATGAGCAGTTCTTC
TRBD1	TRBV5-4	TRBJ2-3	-	CASSSPTGGRDTQYF	TGTGCCAGCAGCTCTCCGACAGGGGGCCGGGATACGCAGTATTTT
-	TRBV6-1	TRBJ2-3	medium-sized	CATSPPGWDTQYF	TGTGCCACCTCCCCTCCGGGGTGGGATACGCAGTATTTT
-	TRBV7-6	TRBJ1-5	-	CASSLTQITPQHF	TGTGCCAGCAGCTTAACCCAGATCACGCCCCAGCATTTT
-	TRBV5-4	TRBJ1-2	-	CASSARTGTLRYGYTF	TGTGCCAGCAGCGCGAGAACGGGAACCCTCCGCTATGGCTACACCTTC
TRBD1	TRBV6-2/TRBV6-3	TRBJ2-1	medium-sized	CASRTTPQGALYNEQFF	TGTGCCAGCAGAACAACTCCGCAGGGGGCTTTGTACAATGAGCAGTTCTTC
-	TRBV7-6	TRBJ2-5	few	CASSLGGRYQETQYF	TGTGCCAGCAGCTTAGGGGGACGGTACCAAGAGACCCAGTACTTC
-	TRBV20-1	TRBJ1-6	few	CSASEGGALSPLHF	TGCAGTGCTAGTGAGGGGGGGGCACTTTCACCCCTCCACTTT
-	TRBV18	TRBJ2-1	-	CASSPTQGTYNEQFF	TGTGCCAGCTCACCGACCCAGGGGACCTACAATGAGCAGTTCTTC
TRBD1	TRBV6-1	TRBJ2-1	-	CASSIPRDRDNEQFF	TGTGCCAGCAGTATACCCCGGGACAGGGACAATGAGCAGTTCTTC
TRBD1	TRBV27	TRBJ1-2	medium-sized	CASRTGAHGYTF	TGTGCCAGCAGGACAGGGGCGCATGGCTACACCTTC
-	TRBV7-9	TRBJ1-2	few	CASSLVGPWGGYTF	TGTGCCAGCAGCTTAGTGGGACCTTGGGGTGGCTACACCTTC
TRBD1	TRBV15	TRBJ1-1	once	CATSISGTGVHPAFF	TGTGCCACCAGCATTTCCGGGACAGGGGTGCATCCAGCTTTCTTT
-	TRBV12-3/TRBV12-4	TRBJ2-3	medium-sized	CASSLGGVKGDTQYF	TGTGCCAGCAGTTTAGGGGGGGTGAAGGGGGATACGCAGTATTTT
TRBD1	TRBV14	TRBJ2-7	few	CASSQEGQNTGRYEQYF	TGTGCCAGCAGCCAAGAGGGACAGAATACTGGCCGGTACGAGCAGTACTTC
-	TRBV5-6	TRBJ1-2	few	CASSLAGPENLYTF	TGTGCCAGCAGCTTGGCCGGCCCAGAAAATCTATACACCTTC
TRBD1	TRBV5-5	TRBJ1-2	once	CASSSTGENYGYTF	TGCGCCAGCAGCTCTACAGGGGAGAACTATGGCTACACCTTC
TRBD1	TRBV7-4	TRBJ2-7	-	CASSSDRSEQYF	TGTGCCAGCAGCTCGGACAGGAGCGAGCAGTACTTC
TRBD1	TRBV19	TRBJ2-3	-	CASRGQATSTDTQYF	TGTGCCAGTAGGGGACAGGCCACTAGCACAGATACGCAGTATTTT
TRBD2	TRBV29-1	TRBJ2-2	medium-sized	CSVVGRGVTGELFF	TGCAGCGTTGTAGGGCGGGGGGTCACCGGGGAGCTGTTTTTT
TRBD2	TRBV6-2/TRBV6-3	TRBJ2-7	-	CASRPGTSGGPYEQYF	TGTGCCAGCAGACCCGGGACTAGCGGGGGGCCCTACGAGCAGTACTTC
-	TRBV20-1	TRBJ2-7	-	CSARQLYEQYF	TGCAGTGCCAGACAGCTCTACGAGCAGTACTTC
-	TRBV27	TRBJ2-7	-	CASSKDKFNLYKQYF	TGTGCCAGCAGTAAGGACAAATTTAATCTCTACAAGCAGTACTTC
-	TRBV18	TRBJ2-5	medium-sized	CASSPPVHETQYF	TGTGCCAGCTCACCACCGGTCCACGAGACCCAGTACTTC
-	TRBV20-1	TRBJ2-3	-	CSARSASTDTQYF	TGCAGTGCTAGATCGGCTAGCACAGATACGCAGTATTTT
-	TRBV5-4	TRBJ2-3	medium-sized	CASSLTRGAQQYF	TGTGCCAGCAGCCTTACTCGGGGGGCGCAACAGTATTTT
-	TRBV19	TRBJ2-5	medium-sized	CASSIPGAGPNQETQYF	TGTGCCAGTAGTATCCCCGGGGCAGGCCCGAACCAAGAGACCCAGTACTTC
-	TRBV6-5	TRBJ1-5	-	CASSYSTARSPSPRDSNQPQHF	TGTGCCAGCAGTTACTCGACTGCTCGGTCCCCGAGCCCTAGAGATAGCAATCAGCCCCAGCATTTT
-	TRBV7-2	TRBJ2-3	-	CASSLRRGSKDTQYF	TGTGCCAGCAGCTTAAGAAGGGGCAGCAAGGATACGCAGTATTTT
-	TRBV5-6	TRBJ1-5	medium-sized	CASSLGADGGWSQPQHF	TGTGCCAGCAGCTTGGGGGCGGACGGGGGCTGGAGTCAGCCCCAGCATTTT
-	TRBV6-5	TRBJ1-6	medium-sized	CASSFEGHSPLHF	TGTGCCAGCAGTTTTGAGGGGCATTCACCCCTCCACTTT
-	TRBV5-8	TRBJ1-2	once	CASTEGGIDYGYTF	TGTGCCAGCACCGAAGGAGGAATAGACTATGGCTACACCTTC
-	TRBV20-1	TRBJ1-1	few	CSVQEFSSNTEAFF	TGCAGTGTTCAGGAGTTTTCGTCGAACACTGAAGCTTTCTTT
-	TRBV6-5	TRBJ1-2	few	CASSYSEMAGYTF	TGTGCCAGCAGTTACTCTGAGATGGCTGGCTACACCTTC
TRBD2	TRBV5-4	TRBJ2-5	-	CASSSGLGGTETQYF	TGTGCCAGCAGCTCGGGACTGGGGGGGACTGAGACCCAGTACTTC